This note documents a single TCR beta chain sequence. This clone was observed a handful of times. The target of this receptor is not known. Base qualities are not at hand, and no much larger clone is one base apart. The data stem from a study of cytomegalovirus exposure and HLA in healthy donors (TCRdb year 2017). Notes on the research overall: According to an earlier analysis of 587 of the donors, about 179 million T cells yielded roughly 110 million unique TCR beta sequences and around 300 Gb of sequence data. An early release that covered several hundred HLA-typed donors contained about 300 gigabases of sequencing data and roughly 84 million unique TCR sequences. Of the 350 to 450 genotyped donors, approximately 80% fell in the genetic ancestry cluster associated with self-reported Caucasian donors. The aim of the study was to test whether cataloging public T cell receptors could identify signatures of past pathogen exposure. Using immunosequencing, the study profiled T cell repertoires from about 620 subjects and related those repertoires to cytomegalovirus serostatus. Along with the roughly 670-subject first cohort, a separate validation cohort of over 90 different subjects was used. The study combined high-throughput TCR immunosequencing, statistical association of individual TCRs with disease status, and machine learning to predict cytomegalovirus infection status. In a later analysis, previously published TCR beta repertoires from 550 to 700 donors were re-analyzed and high-resolution HLA genotyping was added so that TCR occurrence patterns could be studied. Rather than using new phenotypic data, the later analysis identified candidate immune exposures from TCR beta sequences and from how often those sequences occurred across donors. In an earlier analysis of roughly 600 of the donors, high-throughput TCR beta sequencing was used to judge whether each TCR beta V gene segment behaved as functional or pseudogenic. Donor age, sex, ethnicity and CMV serostatus were compiled alongside the repertoire data. A later genetic analysis took genome-wide SNP genotypes for about three fifths of the 666 donors and used that subset as a discovery cohort. All discovery cohort repertoires had been generated on a single sequencing platform. Class I and class II HLA loci were covered by the typing at four-digit resolution. Typing coverage differed by locus: A, B, C, DRB1 and DQB1 were typed in about 620-630 donors, DQA1 in about 500, DPA1 in around 580, and DPB1 in just under 490. Several DR-DQ haplotypes were treated as single units for association and clustering because of strong linkage in the cohort. On average, around 200,000 unique TCR beta nucleotide sequences were sequenced per donor among some 430 genotyped donors of the cohort, with around 19% of those sequences being non-productive. Overall results and qualifications from the work: Most TCR sequences were observed very rarely across donors, whereas some public TCRs were present in many individuals. In a later analysis, some 17,000 TCR beta sequences were associated with specific HLA alleles at a false discovery rate of 0.05. Because counts were too low, around 17 rarely observed V segments, including chromosome 9 orphons, were left out of the earlier analysis of some 600 of the donors. In vitro tests confirmed that a few of the cytomegalovirus-associated TCR beta chains recognize cytomegalovirus antigens. A total of some 180 TCR beta chains were listed by the study as associated with cytomegalovirus. A cluster of highly shared sequence variants was judged likely to represent a technical artifact of the sequencing pipeline. Presence/absence analyses assumed roughly uniform sequencing depth across donors, an assumption that may not hold. Because HLA typing was missing for some donors at each locus, association tests included only the typed subset. Correlated functional status among segregating V segments might reflect linkage disequilibrium, but an unknown experimental factor could not be ruled out. It was suggested by the authors that the approach could potentially be generalized to other disease states and immunological phenotypes. Only TCR beta chains were sequenced in this cohort, and the absence of alpha or paired-chain data limited detectable features. The 87-base-pair reads could not distinguish some IMGT-functional V segments, including TRBV6-2 and TRBV6-3, so those segments were excluded. Immune exposure information for the cohort was limited to CMV serostatus. In a later analysis, several top co-occurrence clusters were reported to appear linked to parvovirus B19, influenza, CMV and Epstein-Barr virus. In an earlier analysis of some 500 of the donors, most TCR beta V segments were observed in productive rearrangements about 87% or about 30% of the time, broadly matching IMGT annotations. In a later analysis, HLA-associated TCR beta chains were found to be more clonally expanded and to have lower generation probabilities than equally common non-associated chains. In a later analysis, TCR association rates were found to vary across HLA loci, with the most associated TCRs seen for DRB1 alleles and the fewest for HLA-C alleles. In both the original and validation cohorts, the classifier was reported to diagnose cytomegalovirus status with high specificity and sensitivity. Strong co-occurrence of HLA alleles, especially DR and DQ, made assigning TCR associations to individual alleles difficult. A later genetic analysis associated a missense DCLRE1C variant with V-gene and J-gene trimming of TCR beta chains, and an independent cohort replicated the association. In a later genetic analysis, fewer N-insertions in productive TCRs were reported among donors in an Asian-associated ancestry cluster than the roughly 700-donor mean. A further reported finding was that TCR beta sequences accurately predicted the HLA-A and HLA-B alleles for most subjects in the first cohort. According to a later analysis, most CMV-associated TCR beta chains appeared to be HLA-restricted, and the HLA associations seemed to be driven largely by CMV exposure.

Libraries came from the immunoSEQ multiplex PCR assay. For the multiplex PCR, a mixture combining 60 forward primers for TCR Vbeta segments and 13 reverse primers for TCR Jbeta segments was used. The CDR3 region of rearranged TCR beta genes was amplified from genomic DNA by a multiplex PCR assay. The amplified TCR beta libraries were sequenced on the Illumina HiSeq System as 87-base-pair reads. In the source study's methods: Across the 500 to 850 repertoires, a later analysis counted around 80 million unique TCR beta chains, approximately 12 million of which were shared by at least two donors. Raw reads were error-corrected and collapsed into unique sequences by a nearest-neighbor algorithm in which closely related sequences were merged to remove PCR and sequencing errors. Alignment of CDR3 sequences to IMGT reference sequences was used to assign V, D and J gene segments. For a sequence to be retained, a match of at least six nucleotides was required to both a V gene segment and a J gene segment. Rearrangements were classified as productive when the CDR3 lacked stop codons and remained in frame with V and J, and all other rearrangements were classified as non-productive. Following IMGT convention, CDR3 was defined as the stretch from the second conserved V-encoded cysteine to the conserved J-encoded phenylalanine. In an earlier analysis of roughly 580 of the donors, sequences lacking an unambiguous match to a single V gene segment were excluded. In an earlier analysis of roughly 600 of the donors, a V segment was called functional when productive rearrangements were above 56.7%, and segregating when the standard deviation between donors exceeded 5%. To diagnose cytomegalovirus status from the catalog of TCR beta chain sequences, a statistical classification framework was built. A later analysis assigned V and J genes by comparing TCR nucleotide sequences with IMGT/GENE-DB human TR gene sequences. The TCRdist pipeline was used in a later analysis to assign CDR3 sequences and most-parsimonious VDJ recombination scenarios. In a later analysis, every TCR beta chain was defined by the combination of its CDR3 amino acid sequence and its V-gene family, and reads without a unique V-gene family were dropped. As a way to deal with suspected cross-contamination and a sequencing artifact, a later analysis dropped 640 or so nucleotide sequences that were highly shared and had low generation probability. A later analysis calculated a clonal expansion index for each public chain from normalized within-repertoire ranks of inferred template counts. A later analysis computed generation probabilities with a VDJ recombination model fitted to out-of-frame rearrangements, and checked the results against IGoR. In a later analysis, hypergeometric tests were used to score TCR-TCR, TCR-HLA and TCR-CMV co-occurrence, with a repertoire-size bias correction applied to TCR pairs. To estimate false discovery rates, a later analysis permuted the HLA or CMV assignments 20 times. In a later analysis, co-occurring TCRs were grouped using DBSCAN, and TCRdist sequence similarity was added for clustering within HLA-allele-positive subsets. Repertoires with fewer than 30,000 or more than 120,000 public chains, plus five repertoires with anomalous nucleotide sharing, were excluded from co-occurrence clustering. TCRdb re-hosts the immuneACCESS table, in-frame sequences only. Its copies lack some clones; in the studies checked, an unresolved V gene accounts for under half of them, and the cause for the rest is not known. V and J calls and clone size follow that table, whereas D and trimming were derived from the DNA. This sample holds around 180,000 clones; roughly 82% were observed only once. More than 0.95% of the sample is in the top ten clones.

In total, approximately 690 healthy bone marrow donors made up the cohort. At the time of sampling, all cohort members were nominally healthy, though unrecorded immune exposures were likely present. The donor was CMV seropositive and was included in the group of around 300 seropositive cohort members. A peripheral blood sample was provided by each donor, and peripheral blood mononuclear cells were used for TCR beta sequencing. Genomic DNA was extracted from the blood cell samples with the Qiagen DNeasy Blood Extraction Kit. Counted from cysteine to phenylalanine, this CDR3 has 14 amino acids. Of the read, only the CDR3 DNA is kept; its 42 bases are in frame from base 1. According to the germline V gene (reference sequence), CDR1 reads SGHKS and CDR2 reads YYEKEE. Trimming leaves V shorter by 5 bases and J shorter by 6 bases, with the junction holding 9 bases beyond the gene matches.

This TCR was recovered from a girl aged 2 to 9 in good health and CMV-seropositive. The sequence is built from TRBV5-5 and TRBJ2-7, with 9 junctional bases fitting TRBD1. The sample consisted of PBMCs. The nucleotides read TGTGCCAGCAGGCAGACAGGGGGTATTCGCGAGCAGTACTTC. Its amino acids are CASRQTGGIREQYF.